These 21 T cell receptor beta chains were sequenced from one sample in a study of blood T cell repertoires in COVID-19. Data came from immunoSEQ multiplex PCR; TCRdb stores just in-frame clones and leaves some out. Here the sample spans roughly 150,000 clones, approximately 92% being singletons. The sample consisted of peripheral blood. The receptors stem from a woman between 40 and 50 years old with acute or convalescent COVID-19.

The V call is TRBV3-1 (or the pseudogene TRBV3-2), the J call TRBJ2-5; unclear D gene. The CDR3 consists of 13 residues. CDR1 and CDR2 (germline): LGHDT, YNNKEL (reference sequence). Between the trimmed V and J ends, which lost 4 bases and 0 bases, there was a span of 6 bases. The CDR3 loop is CASSLLDQETQYF. The CDR3 DNA reads as TGTGCCAGCAGCCTGTTAGACCAAGAGACCCAGTACTTC.

The CDR3 sequence is CASREQGFWTDTQYF. CDR3 DNA: TGTGCCAGCAGAGAACAGGGTTTCTGGACAGATACGCAGTATTTT. This rearrangement joins TRBV27 to TRBJ2-3, with a weak D call TRBD1 (6 bases). The CDR3 runs to 15 residues. V shed 6 bases and J shed 3 bases, with 16 bases lying between them. Germline CDR1 is MNHEY and CDR2 is SMNVEV (reference sequence).

The V call is TRBV6-5, the J call TRBJ2-2; 9 bases agree with TRBD2. The CDR3 has 15 amino acids. Germline values: CDR1 MNHEY, CDR2 SVGAGI. The trim removed 1 base at V and 4 bases at J, leaving 1 base unmatched. CDR3 in amino acids: CASSYLGLATGELFF. The CDR3 DNA sequence: TGTGCCAGCAGTTACTTGGGACTAGCCACCGGGGAGCTGTTTTTT.

The V call is TRBV4-2, the J call TRBJ2-7; 10 bases are shared with TRBD2. V gave up 1 base and J gave up 3 bases; unmatched junction bases: 6. The CDR3 length is 16 residues. The V gene's germline CDR1 is LGHNA and CDR2 YNFKEQ. This CDR3 reads CASSQVASGRDYEQYF. The CDR3 DNA follows: TGTGCCAGCAGCCAAGTTGCTAGCGGGAGAGACTACGAGCAGTACTTC.

V is TRBV19 and J is TRBJ1-2; D ambiguous. This CDR3 contains 13 residues. Germline loops: CDR1 LNHDA, CDR2 SQIVND (reference sequence). V dropped 0 bases and J dropped 4 bases, with 6 bases sitting between them. CDR3 protein: CASSIEARYGYTF. CDR3 coding DNA: TGTGCCAGTAGTATAGAAGCTCGCTATGGCTACACCTTC.

The chain joins TRBV6-5 to TRBJ1-1; D is possibly TRBD1 (5 bases). The CDR3 length is 14 residues. V was pared by 4 bases and J by 4 bases, with 13 bases between. Germline V gene sequence: CDR1 MNHEY, CDR2 SVGAGI. Written as DNA, the CDR3 is TGTGCCAGCAGTTCCCGAGACAGAGTCACTGAAGCTTTCTTT. It encodes CASSSRDRVTEAFF.

This chain joins TRBV30 and TRBJ1-3; the D is unclear. Germline V gives CDR1 GTSNPN, CDR2 SVGIG (reference sequence). V lost 4 bases and J lost 0, with 13 bases in between. This CDR3 has 15 residues. As DNA, the CDR3 is TGTGCCTGGACAGCAGTAGCCGGCTCTGGAAACACCATATATTTT. Protein product: CAWTAVAGSGNTIYF.

The genes are TRBV9 and TRBJ2-2; D possibly corresponds to TRBD1 (6 bases). This CDR3 region has 17 residues. Trimming stripped 0 bases from V and 5 bases from J, with 17 bases between. The germline V gene encodes CDR1 SGDLS and CDR2 YYNGEE. The CDR3 DNA reads as TGTGCCAGCAGCGTAGGGACAGCGACCGTTAGAACCGGGGAGCTGTTTTTT. Protein sequence: CASSVGTATVRTGELFF.

The chain recombines TRBV7-3 with TRBJ2-7; TRBD2 matches at 8 bases. This CDR3 comprises 15 residues. Germline V gene data show CDR1 as SGHTA and CDR2 as FQGTGA. With V trimmed by 5 bases and J by 0 bases, 6 bases remained unmatched. In DNA form, the CDR3 reads TGTGCCAGCAGCCTCAGCGGGAGCATCTCCTACGAGCAGTACTTC. It yields the protein CASSLSGSISYEQYF. The whole variable domain, remainder taken from reference TRBV7-3 and TRBJ2-7, is GAGVSQTPSNKVTEKGKYVELRCDPISGHTALYWYRQSLGQGPEFLIYFQGTGAADDSGLPNDRFFAVRPEGSVSTLKIQRTERGDSAVYLCASSLSGSISYEQYFGPGTRLTVT.

V and J are TRBV7-2 and TRBJ1-2; D is ambiguous. V lost 0 bases and J 2 bases, leaving 4 bases between the germline ends. This CDR3 is 13 amino acids long. CDR1 is SGHTA and CDR2 is FQGNSA in the germline V gene. The CDR3 DNA sequence: TGTGCCAGCAGCTTAGCGGAGAACTATGGCTACACCTTC. It encodes CASSLAENYGYTF.

The V and J genes are TRBV19 and TRBJ2-7; TRBD1 matches 9 bases. V was clipped by 3 bases and J by 2 bases; unmatched bases: 5. The CDR3 is 15 residues long. Germline V gene sequence: CDR1 LNHDA, CDR2 SQIVND (reference sequence). Here the CDR3 reads CASSIGTGWAYEQYF. As DNA, the CDR3 is TGTGCCAGTAGTATTGGGACAGGGTGGGCCTACGAGCAGTACTTC.

This chain uses TRBV10-3 with TRBJ2-3, with 13 bases identical to TRBD2. This CDR3 is built from 16 residues. The ends lost 0 bases at V and 3 bases at J; junction bases unmatched: 0. The germline V gene encodes CDR1 ENHRY and CDR2 SYGVKD. Here the CDR3 reads CAISESTSGGTDTQYF. The DNA for the CDR3 is TGTGCCATCAGTGAGTCGACTAGCGGGGGGACAGATACGCAGTATTTT.

This chain connects TRBV5-4 to TRBJ2-5; 9 positions match TRBD2. The V gene end was trimmed by 4 bases and the J gene end by 1 base; junction bases not matched to a gene: 11. The CDR3 has 17 amino acids. Germline V gives CDR1 SGHNT, CDR2 YYREEE (reference sequence). CDR3 sequence: CASSPRLSGRSQETQYF. The CDR3 coding sequence is TGTGCCAGCAGCCCACGACTGAGCGGGAGGTCCCAAGAGACCCAGTACTTC.

V and J are TRBV19 and TRBJ1-1, with 8 bases matching TRBD1. Germline V gene sequence: CDR1 LNHDA, CDR2 SQIVND (reference sequence). CDR3 length equals 13 residues. The V segment lost 5 bases and the J segment 11 bases; nucleotides outside the gene matches: 10. CDR3 residues: CASSSDRAGWAFF. As DNA, the CDR3 is TGTGCCAGTAGTTCGGACAGGGCGGGATGGGCTTTCTTT.

The rearrangement joins TRBV5-1 to TRBJ1-3; D is undetermined. Between the trimmed V and J ends, which lost 2 bases and 0 bases, there was a span of 9 bases. The CDR3 has 15 amino acids. CDR1 and CDR2 (germline): SGHRS, YFSETQ. The CDR3 loop is CASSLISVSGNTIYF. The CDR3, as DNA: TGCGCCAGCAGCTTAATCTCTGTCTCTGGAAACACCATATATTTT.

The genes are TRBV18 and TRBJ2-7; TRBD2 agrees at 12 bases. The CDR3 has 16 residues. Germline V CDR1 and CDR2: KGHSH, LQKENI. V dropped 6 bases and J dropped 2; count of bases not matched to a gene: 8. The CDR3 DNA sequence: TGTGCCAGCTCGAAAGGGACTAGCGGGCGTGCCTACGAGCAGTACTTC. Its protein product is CASSKGTSGRAYEQYF. The variable domain in full, with the rest retrieved from reference TRBV18 and TRBJ2-7, is NAGVMQNPRHLVRRRGQEARLRCSPMKGHSHVYWYRQLPEEGLKFMVYLQKENIIDESGMPKERFSAEFPKEGPSILRIQQVVRGDSAAYFCASSKGTSGRAYEQYFGPGTRLTVT.

The DNA of the CDR3 is TGTGCCATCGGGATTCAACAGGGGGCCGGAGAGACCCAGTACTTC. Translation: CAIGIQQGAGETQYF. The V gene is TRBV10-3, the J gene TRBJ2-5, with TRBD1 identical over 9 bases. Germline CDR1 is ENHRY and CDR2 is SYGVKD. This CDR3 is built from 15 residues. The V segment lost 8 bases and the J segment 4 bases; nucleotides outside the gene matches: 11.

The chain has TRBV7-2 and TRBJ2-1; 10 bases match TRBD2. Losses at the gene ends were 4 bases for V and 7 bases for J; bases not matched to a gene: 10. Germline CDR1 and CDR2: SGHTA and FQGNSA. This CDR3 spans 16 amino acids. Here the CDR3 DNA reads TGTGCCAGCAGCTCGCCGGGTAGCGGGAGGTGGAATGAGCAGTTCTTC. It translates to CASSSPGSGRWNEQFF. Together with reference TRBV7-2 and TRBJ2-1, the CDR3 gives the full variable domain: GAGVSQSPSNKVTEKGKDVELRCDPISGHTALYWYRQSLGQGLEFLIYFQGNSAPDKSGLPSDRFSAERTGGSVSTLTIQRTQQEDSAVYLCASSSPGSGRWNEQFFGPGTRLTVL.

The rearrangement uses TRBV10-3 and TRBJ1-1; D is possibly TRBD1 (6 bases). Trimming pared 0 bases from V and 4 bases from J, leaving 15 bases between. Germline loops: CDR1 ENHRY, CDR2 SYGVKD. The CDR3 extends over 16 amino acids. As DNA, the CDR3 is TGTGCCATCAGTGAGTCGGCAACAGGGAGGGGCACTGAAGCTTTCTTT. Translated, it gives CAISESATGRGTEAFF.

The genes are TRBV6-5 and TRBJ1-1; D unclear. Germline V gene sequence: CDR1 MNHEY, CDR2 SVGAGI. Trimming shortened V by 8 bases and J by 0 bases, and 10 bases separated the two germline ends. CDR3 size: 13 residues. This CDR3 reads CASALGVNTEAFF. In nucleotides, the CDR3 is TGTGCCAGCGCTTTAGGAGTGAACACTGAAGCTTTCTTT.

The chain joins TRBV5-1 to TRBJ2-4; 9 bases are shared with TRBD2. V shed 0 bases and J 7 bases; nucleotides not matched to a gene: 8. This CDR3 has 16 residues. The germline V gene has CDR1 SGHRS and CDR2 YFSETQ. CDR3 amino acids: CASSLGVGGGVNIQYF. The DNA for the CDR3 is TGCGCCAGCAGCTTGGGCGTTGGCGGGGGGGTGAACATTCAGTACTTC.